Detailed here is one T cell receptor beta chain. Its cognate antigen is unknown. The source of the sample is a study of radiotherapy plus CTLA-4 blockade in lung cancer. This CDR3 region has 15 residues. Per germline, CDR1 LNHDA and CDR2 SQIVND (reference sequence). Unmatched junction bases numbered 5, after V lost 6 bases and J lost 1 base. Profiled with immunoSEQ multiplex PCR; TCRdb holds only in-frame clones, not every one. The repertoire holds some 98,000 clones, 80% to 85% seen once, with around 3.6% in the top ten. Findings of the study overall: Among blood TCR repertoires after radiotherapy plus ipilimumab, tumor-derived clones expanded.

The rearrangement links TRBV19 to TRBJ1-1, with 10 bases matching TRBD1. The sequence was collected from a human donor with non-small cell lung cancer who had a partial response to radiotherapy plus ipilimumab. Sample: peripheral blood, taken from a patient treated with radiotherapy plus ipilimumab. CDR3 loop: CASRHRTGGNTEAFF. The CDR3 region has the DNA TGTGCCAGTAGACATCGGACAGGGGGGAACACTGAAGCTTTCTTT.